The clone carrying this T cell receptor beta chain was seen more than once but under ten times. Antigen unknown. Method: immunoSEQ multiplex PCR; TCRdb's copy keeps in-frame clones and lacks some. The table shows about 58,000 clones, with less than 85% occurring only once. The sample belongs to a study of OX40 agonist ivuxolimab in advanced cancers. Whole-study context: Dose-escalation patients' cancers were hepatocellular carcinoma, melanoma, renal cell or head and neck cancer. Eligibility admitted prior anti-PD-1, anti-PD-L1 or anti-CTLA-4 therapy; about 39% had some. Study conclusions and caveats: Among T cells, CD8+ cells averaged more expanded clones than CD4+ cells. Both blood CD4+ and CD8+ T cells showed clonal growth by week 6 at 0.1 to 3.0 mg/kg.

Trimming removed 0 bases at V and 2 bases at J, with 7 bases between. This CDR3 spans 14 amino acids. Germline CDR1 MNHEY, CDR2 SVGAGI. The material was CD4+ or CD8+ T cells sorted from blood, obtained in a trial of the OX40 agonist ivuxolimab. The clonotype comes from an adult with an advanced solid tumor such as melanoma, head and neck, liver or kidney cancer. The rearrangement uses TRBV6-5 and TRBJ1-2, with D possibly matching TRBD1 (5 bases). The CDR3 reads CASSYSAGNYGYTF. CDR3 in DNA: TGTGCCAGCAGTTACTCGGCAGGGAACTATGGCTACACCTTC.